The 10 T cell receptor beta chains listed next were all sequenced from one sample in a study of Ad26.COV2.S vaccination and SARS-CoV-2 variants (dated by TCRdb to the early 2020s). Library method: the immunoSEQ multiplex PCR assay. Sourced from immuneACCESS, this table was stored by TCRdb with only in-frame sequences that have V and J called. A share of the clones is absent; for the studies checked, an unresolved V gene accounts for under half, and the remainder has no known explanation. This sample has roughly 320,000 clones in its table, and around 84% of those were observed once. The top ten clonotypes cover 1.5% to 2% of the sample. The sample's treatment or condition, from its label and the paper: roughly 20 received Ad26.COV2.S at low or high dose, single or two shots; about five received placebo; per-sample allocation not given. Repertoires of vaccine and placebo recipients were sequenced from samples collected on day 63 after the first injection.

The sample here was peripheral blood, taken in a trial of Ad26.COV2.S vaccine versus placebo. The receptors derive from a person between 18 and 60 years old who received the Ad26.COV2.S COVID-19 vaccine or a placebo.

There are a few counts of this clone. The genes are TRBV7-8 and TRBJ2-2; no clear D gene. Germline-derived CDR1 and CDR2 are SGHVS and FQNEAQ. The CDR3 is 15 residues long. Trimming pared 7 bases from V and 8 bases from J, leaving 20 bases between. DNA of the CDR3: TGTGCCAGCACCAATACCGAGGAGAAAGGTGGGGAGCTGTTTTTT. This codes for CASTNTEEKGGELFF.

The V and J genes are TRBV7-2 and TRBJ2-7; the match to TRBD1 covers 9 bases. Germline trimming cut 4 bases from V and 4 bases from J; bases unmatched to any gene: 8. The CDR3 extends over 15 amino acids. The germline V gene encodes CDR1 SGHTA and CDR2 FQGNSA. For the CDR3, the DNA is TGTGCCAGCAGCTCCGGGACAGGGCCGGCGTACGAGCAGTACTTC. Protein product: CASSSGTGPAYEQYF.

This clone was observed at least ten times. The V call is TRBV18, the J call TRBJ1-1, with D tentatively TRBD1 (5 bases). The germline V gene has CDR1 KGHSH and CDR2 LQKENI. V was trimmed by 3 bases and J by 10 bases, leaving 18 bases between them. The CDR3 has 14 residues. DNA for the CDR3: TGTGCCAGCTCACCGGGAGGGGCGCCGCGGGGAGCTTTCTTT. Translating gives CASSPGGAPRGAFF. The full variable domain, with the rest looked up from reference TRBV18 and TRBJ1-1, is NAGVMQNPRHLVRRRGQEARLRCSPMKGHSHVYWYRQLPEEGLKFMVYLQKENIIDESGMPKERFSAEFPKEGPSILRIQQVVRGDSAAYFCASSPGGAPRGAFFGQGTRLTVV.

V and J are TRBV4-1 and TRBJ1-2; TRBD1 is a possible D gene (5 bases). V was cut by 0 bases and J by 2 bases, with 10 bases left in between. The CDR3 has 15 residues. Germline CDR1 is MGHRA and CDR2 is YSYEKL. As DNA, the CDR3 is TGCGCCAGCAGCCAAGAGGGAGACAGAAACTATGGCTACACCTTC. Translation: CASSQEGDRNYGYTF.

The chain links TRBV4-3 to TRBJ2-5; D possibly matches TRBD1 or TRBD2 (5 bases each). Germline V CDR1 and CDR2: LGHNA, YSLEER. The CDR3 spans 15 residues. Trimming removed 0 bases at V and 2 bases at J, with 10 bases between. CDR3: CASSQDYGAQETQYF. CDR3 coding DNA: TGCGCCAGCAGCCAAGATTACGGGGCGCAAGAGACCCAGTACTTC.

The gene calls are TRBV7-2 and TRBJ2-3, with D possibly TRBD2 on 6 matching bases. The CDR3 runs 15 residues. In germline, CDR1 is SGHTA, CDR2 FQGNSA. Trimming pared 5 bases from V and 3 bases from J, leaving 15 bases between. CDR3 amino acids: CASSPQGGDTDTQYF. The DNA for the CDR3 is TGTGCCAGCAGCCCCCAGGGCGGGGATACAGATACGCAGTATTTT.

The V and J genes are TRBV7-9 and TRBJ2-2, with D possibly being TRBD1 or TRBD2 (6 bases each). Germline lookup yields CDR1 SEHNR and CDR2 FQNEAQ (reference sequence). The V gene lost 0 bases and the J gene lost 6 bases, with 14 bases spanning the gap. The CDR3 runs 16 residues. CDR3 DNA: TGTGCCAGCAGCTTAGCTGTACAGGGAGGCCCCGGGGAGCTGTTTTTT. Translated: CASSLAVQGGPGELFF.

V usage is TRBV20-1 and J usage is TRBJ2-3; D might be TRBD1 (6 bases). V dropped 6 bases and J dropped 7 bases, with 11 bases sitting between them. In germline, CDR1 is DFQATT, CDR2 SNEGSKA (reference sequence). This CDR3 is built from 11 residues. The CDR3: CSAEQGNTQYF. CDR3 coding DNA: TGCAGTGCCGAACAGGGAAATACGCAGTATTTT.

This sequence joins TRBV11-2 and TRBJ1-1; no reliable D call. The CDR3 consists of 15 residues. Trimming shortened V by 2 bases and J by 3 bases, and 13 bases separated the two germline ends. CDR1 is SGHAT and CDR2 is FQNNGV in the germline V gene. The CDR3 sequence: CASSLLSRADTEAFF. As DNA, the CDR3 is TGTGCCAGCAGCTTATTAAGTCGGGCAGACACTGAAGCTTTCTTT.

The rearrangement joins TRBV6-2 or TRBV6-3 to TRBJ1-5; D may be TRBD1 (5 bases). Germline V gene data show CDR1 as MNHEY and CDR2 as SVGEGT. V was cut by 4 bases and J by 0 bases, with 10 bases left in between. CDR3 length equals 15 residues. The CDR3 loop is CASSFTGFSNQPQHF. CDR3 DNA sequence: TGTGCCAGCAGTTTCACAGGTTTTAGCAATCAGCCCCAGCATTTT.